The entry below gives a single TCR beta chain sequence along with its context. This clonotype was observed at least ten times. Its antigen specificity is not known. No quality values exist for individual bases; no much larger clone is one base distant. Ophthalmopathy patients had moderately to severely active disease, Clinical Activity Score of at least 3, NOSPECS grade of at least 4, and disease duration under 3 months. Anyone with other autoimmune diseases, uncontrolled infections, pregnancy or lactation was excluded from the study. Diagnosis relied on clinical symptoms, serum thyroxine, TRAb, thyroid ultrasound and orbital computed tomography. Ficoll-Paque density gradient centrifugation was used to isolate PBMCs from approximately 10 ml of fresh peripheral blood. Total RNA was extracted with Trizol reagent and quality-checked on an Agilent 2100 Bioanalyzer. This sample was included in a study of Graves' ophthalmopathy and Graves' hyperthyroidism (dated by TCRdb to 2016 to 2018). Turning to the overall study: Peripheral blood samples were taken at the time of initial diagnosis, before any treatment was given. The study used signatures of the TCR beta repertoire to tell Graves' ophthalmopathy apart from Graves' hyperthyroidism and to predict which patients would progress to ophthalmopathy. In total, 135 blood samples were TCR-sequenced: around 42 ophthalmopathy, some 80 hyperthyroidism and about 17 hyperthyroidism-to-ophthalmopathy patients. To explore V-J signatures distinguishing ophthalmopathy from hyperthyroidism, a discovery set of about a hundred patients (43 ophthalmopathy, 57 stable hyperthyroidism) was enrolled. An independent validation cohort comprised under 20 hyperthyroidism patients and roughly 15 patients who later progressed from hyperthyroidism to ophthalmopathy. In several hyperthyroidism patients, the T-cell repertoires found in thyroid tissue were compared with those found in blood. After sampling, hyperthyroidism patients received methimazole starting at 30 mg daily, and ophthalmopathy patients received high-dose intravenous methylprednisolone. Summary of the overall study and its limitations: In validation, the model predicted ophthalmopathy progression with more than 55% sensitivity and roughly 78% specificity; fewer than 15 predicted patients were CT-confirmed with GO in a median of about 7.1 months. Most expanded thyroid clonotypes with frequency above 0.001 were also detected in blood, suggesting blood repertoires may reflect the thyroid immune response. Sample size was not statistically predetermined, and group allocation was not concealed from the investigators. In cross-validation, the 13-signature model distinguished ophthalmopathy from stable hyperthyroidism with 85% to 90% sensitivity and 81% to 83% specificity, and in the test set the corresponding values were about 80% and 75%.

For repertoire sequencing, TCR beta CDR3 regions were amplified from RNA transcripts. A first-round RT-PCR used HTBI primers with the Qiagen OneStep RT-PCR kit, followed by a second-round multiplex PCR, size selection and purification. Libraries were sequenced on an Illumina HiSeq2000 using paired-end 100 bp reads. In the authors' own workflow: SOAPnuke was used to process the reads, throwing out any read that had adapters, had uncalled bases, had a mean Phred below 15, or lacked an exact constant-primer or identifier match. High-quality paired reads were merged with COPE v1.2.5. Unique nucleotide sequences were defined as clonotypes and aligned to IMGT TRB V, D and J references using MiTCR v1.1. The analysis was limited to V-J combinations with a frequency above 0.0001, which together covered 99% to 99.2% of the repertoires. For each V-J combination, a TCR clonal expansion and chaos score was defined as the ratio of F50 clonal expansion to chaos observed in the TCRdist matrix. Features were reduced by Welch's t-statistics and random forest to approximately 12 V-J combinations, which fed a naive Bayes classifier. The Morisita-Horn index was used to measure how similar the thyroid and blood repertoires were. TCRdb applied fastp at Q25 and MiXCR to the public reads, then kept only in-frame beta chains. Rows matching on CDR3 protein sequence are summarized as one entry with the most common DNA and genes. These V and J calls rely on TCRdb rather than the paper's analysis. Counted in this sample were about 740,000 distinct CDR3 sequences; roughly two fifths of them appeared once. The leading ten clones occupy 40% to 55% of the sample.

The sample comprised peripheral blood. The source is an adult man with Graves' ophthalmopathy.

The DNA reads as follows: TGTGCCACCAGATGGGACACCCGGGAGACCCAGTACTTC. Its protein is CATRWDTRETQYF. The chain joins TRBV10-3 to TRBJ2-5; the D gene is perhaps TRBD1, from 6 matching bases. CDR1 ENHRY and CDR2 SYGVKD were looked up in the germline V gene. The CDR3 has 13 amino acids, counting the end cysteine and phenylalanine. The CDR3 DNA has 39 bases and is translated from base 1. V gives up 10 bases and J gives up 5 bases, and the segment between their germline ends measures 17 bases.